A selection of T cell receptor beta chains follows, all from one sample in a study of blood T cell repertoires in COVID-19. TCRdb keeps only in-frame clones here, not all; method: immunoSEQ multiplex PCR. The sample has 300,000 to 350,000 clones, about 88% seen once. Sequenced input: PBMCs or T cells enriched from blood (not recorded which). The source is a woman in her twenties or thirties who had recovered from COVID-19. CDR3s include the opening cysteine and the closing phenylalanine or tryptophan. A D gene is named only where the DNA matches it firmly. Not every row has a clone size; where given, it reads once, few, many or a size class.

j_call	clone_size	v_call	d_call	cdr3_nt	cdr3_aa
TRBJ2-3	.	TRBV5-1	TRBD1	TGCGCCAGCAGCCCGGACAGGGTCACAGATACGCAGTATTTT	CASSPDRVTDTQYF
TRBJ2-7	.	TRBV7-2	.	TGTGCCAGCAGCCCTGGAGAGCCCTACGAGCAGTACTTC	CASSPGEPYEQYF
TRBJ2-2	.	TRBV9	.	TGTGCCAGCAGCGCTTGGGCAGGAATCACCGGGGAGCTGTTTTTT	CASSAWAGITGELFF
TRBJ2-3	.	TRBV10-3	TRBD1	TGTGCCGTCGGGGGACAGGGGGCCACAGATACGCAGTATTTT	CAVGGQGATDTQYF
TRBJ1-6	.	TRBV5-6	TRBD1	TGTGCCAGCAGCTTGGGACAGGGAAATAATTCACCCCTCCACTTT	CASSLGQGNNSPLHF
TRBJ1-1	few	TRBV11-2	.	TGTGCCAGCAGCCCGGCGGCGGGCGGAACTGAAGCTTTCTTT	CASSPAAGGTEAFF
TRBJ2-5	.	TRBV27	TRBD2	TGTGCCAGCAGTCCACTGGGACTAGCCGCTCGGGGAGGGTCCTTTGTGGCGAACTTC	CASSPLGLAARGGSFVANF
TRBJ1-1	.	TRBV7-9	TRBD1	TGTGCCAGCAGCTCGGACAGGGTAATCACTGAAGCTTTCTTT	CASSSDRVITEAFF
TRBJ1-2	.	TRBV28	.	TGTGCCACCGATGGCTACACCTTC	CATDGYTF
TRBJ1-2	.	TRBV30	.	TGTGCCTCGGCGGGACCCGACTTCTATGGCTACACCTTC	CASAGPDFYGYTF
TRBJ1-4	once	TRBV5-1	.	TGCGCCAGCAGCCCGGGGGTTGAGGGTGAAAAACTGTTTTTT	CASSPGVEGEKLFF
TRBJ2-7	.	TRBV19	TRBD1	TGTGCCAGTAGCACAGGGGTCGAGCAGTACTTC	CASSTGVEQYF
TRBJ1-3	.	TRBV7-9	TRBD1	TGTGCCAGCAGCTTAGAGGGGGCATTTGGAAACACCATATATTTT	CASSLEGAFGNTIYF
TRBJ1-6	.	TRBV5-4	.	TGTGCCAGCAGCTTGGCGCCAGTGTATAATTCACCCCTCCACTTT	CASSLAPVYNSPLHF
TRBJ2-7	.	TRBV2	TRBD1	TGTGCCAGCAGTGAAGACAGGGGGCTCGAGCAGTACTTC	CASSEDRGLEQYF
TRBJ2-2	.	TRBV4-2	.	TGTGCCAGCAGCTCGGGACAGAACACCGGGGAGCTGTTTTTT	CASSSGQNTGELFF
TRBJ2-7	once	TRBV5-1	TRBD1	TGCGCCAGCAGCTACGGGCCAGGGACAGATAACTCCTACGAGCAGTACTTC	CASSYGPGTDNSYEQYF
TRBJ1-2	few	TRBV27	.	TGTGCCAGCAGTCTTGGGGCAGGTTTTAACTATGGCTACACCTTC	CASSLGAGFNYGYTF
TRBJ2-7	.	TRBV18	TRBD1	TGTGCCAGCTCACCCGGGACAGGTAGAGGAAGTTACGAGCAGTACTTC	CASSPGTGRGSYEQYF
TRBJ2-7	.	TRBV7-2	.	TGTGCCAGCAGCCGTGAGGTGGCAGGGGCCCGCTCCTACGAGCAGTACTTC	CASSREVAGARSYEQYF
TRBJ1-2	.	TRBV25-1	.	TGTGCCAGCAGAGATAGGACAGCGAACTATGGCTACACCTTC	CASRDRTANYGYTF
TRBJ2-5	.	TRBV29-1	.	TGCAGCGTTGAAACACACAGCGAGACCCAGTACTTC	CSVETHSETQYF